Listed here are 16 T cell receptor beta chains from one sample, sequenced in a study of control samples from healthy donors and cancer patients. Measured with immunoSEQ multiplex PCR; TCRdb has only the in-frame clones, and not every one. Altogether around 130,000 clones are present, roughly 86% being singletons, with the ten largest covering approximately 8%. The sequenced sample consisted of PBMCs. The source is a man in his fifties with head and neck cancer.

The gene calls are TRBV18 and TRBJ2-1; D remains unclear. The V end was cut by 3 bases, the J end by 9 bases, with 6 bases between. The CDR3 covers 11 residues. The germline V gene has CDR1 KGHSH and CDR2 LQKENI. The CDR3 reads CASSPESEQFF. The CDR3 region has the DNA TGTGCCAGCTCACCGGAGAGTGAGCAGTTCTTC.

The J gene is TRBJ2-2, the V gene TRBV5-1, with a tentative D call TRBD1 (7 bases). Trimming removed 4 bases from V and 0 bases from J, with 10 bases in between. The V gene's germline CDR1 is SGHRS and CDR2 YFSETQ. The CDR3 contains 15 residues. The CDR3 reads CASSAGQTNTGELFF. The CDR3 DNA is TGCGCCAGCAGCGCGGGACAGACGAACACCGGGGAGCTGTTTTTT.

The chain joins TRBV6-5 to TRBJ1-2; D possibly corresponds to TRBD1 (5 bases). With 9 bases removed from V and 8 bases from J, the gap between germline ends came to 19 bases. The CDR3 loop spans 13 amino acids. The germline gives CDR1 MNHEY, CDR2 SVGAGI. In nucleotides, the CDR3 is TGTGCCAGTGGTGATATAGGGGCTTGGGGCTACACCTTC. Protein sequence: CASGDIGAWGYTF.

Comments on this clone: A junction end diverges from the germline sequence, so it may reflect a read error. The chain is built from TRBV5-1 and TRBJ1-1; D is ambiguous. CDR1 is SGHRS, CDR2 YFSETQ, per germline. The length of the CDR3 is 16 residues. CDR3: CVSSLEYGFGGTEAFF. CDR3 coding DNA: TGCGTCAGCAGCTTGGAATACGGGTTTGGCGGCACTGAAGCTTTCTTT.

A single count supports this clone. The CDR3 DNA follows: TGTGCCAGCAGCTTGGAACCCACGGGCTACGAGCAGTACTTC. Its translation: CASSLEPTGYEQYF. This chain connects TRBV5-4 to TRBJ2-7; D unclear. V dropped 0 bases and J dropped 3 bases, with 10 bases sitting between them. In germline, CDR1 is SGHNT, CDR2 YYREEE (reference sequence). This CDR3 has 14 amino acids.

The J gene is TRBJ2-1, the V gene TRBV2; 9 bases match TRBD1. Per germline, CDR1 SNHLY and CDR2 FYNNEI. With 3 bases clipped from V and 8 bases from J, the junction kept 8 bases outside the gene matches. The CDR3 runs 15 residues. The CDR3 region is CASSETGTGYDEQFF. For the CDR3, the DNA is TGTGCCAGCAGTGAGACCGGGACAGGGTACGATGAGCAGTTCTTC.

The J gene is TRBJ1-5, the V gene TRBV19; 7 bases agree with TRBD1. Unmatched junction bases numbered 7, after V lost 7 bases and J lost 7 bases. The length of the CDR3 is 13 residues. CDR1 is LNHDA, CDR2 SQIVND, per germline (reference sequence). The CDR3 here is CASTIQGEQPQHF. The DNA for the CDR3 is TGTGCCAGTACCATTCAGGGGGAGCAGCCCCAGCATTTT.

The chain has TRBV5-8 and TRBJ2-1; 7 bases map to TRBD1. CDR3 size: 15 residues. The trim removed 4 bases at V and 4 bases at J, leaving 8 bases unmatched. Germline lookup yields CDR1 SGHTS and CDR2 YDEGEE. The CDR3 loop reads CASSQTGARYNEQFF. The CDR3 bases are TGTGCCAGCAGCCAAACAGGGGCCAGGTACAATGAGCAGTTCTTC.

This sequence joins TRBV19 and TRBJ1-2, with no clear D. Per the germline V gene, CDR1 is LNHDA and CDR2 is SQIVND (reference sequence). The CDR3 spans 13 residues. Deletions cut 10 bases from V and 4 bases from J, with 16 bases between. The CDR3 region has the DNA TGTGCCACCGCCCCGTCCGGAACCTATGGCTACACCTTC. Protein product: CATAPSGTYGYTF.

In its sample, this clone was seen a few times. The chain uses TRBV5-1 and TRBJ2-1, with D unclear. CDR3 length equals 15 residues. Germline lookup yields CDR1 SGHRS and CDR2 YFSETQ. Trimming cost V 5 bases and J 0 bases, with 12 bases left between them. CDR3 nucleotides: TGCGCCAGCAGACCGGCAATCAGCTCCTACAATGAGCAGTTCTTC. Its protein is CASRPAISSYNEQFF. The whole variable domain, remainder taken from reference TRBV5-1 and TRBJ2-1, is KAGVTQTPRYLIKTRGQQVTLSCSPISGHRSVSWYQQTPGQGLQFLFEYFSETQRNKGNFPGRFSGRQFSNSRSEMNVSTLELGDSALYLCASRPAISSYNEQFFGPGTRLTVL.

The chain is built from TRBV27 and TRBJ2-7; a weak D match, TRBD2 (7 bases). Germline CDR1 is MNHEY and CDR2 is SMNVEV (reference sequence). CDR3 size: 16 residues. V shed 1 base and J shed 4 bases, with 17 bases lying between them. The chain's CDR3 is CASSLYGGRRFYEQYF. The DNA for the CDR3 is TGTGCCAGCAGTTTATACGGGGGGCGCCGGTTTTACGAGCAGTACTTC.

The chain links TRBV28 to TRBJ1-5; 7 bases are a match to TRBD1. Germline V gene sequence: CDR1 MDHEN, CDR2 SYDVKM. Trimming at V came to 2 bases and at J to 7 bases, leaving 5 bases not matched to a gene. The CDR3 has 14 amino acids. CDR3 nucleotide sequence: TGTGCCAGCAGTTTAATAGGGGGCGACCAGCCCCAGCATTTT. Residues: CASSLIGGDQPQHF.

The genes are TRBV5-4 and TRBJ2-7; D gene unclear. CDR3 length equals 12 residues. V was pared by 0 bases and J by 6 bases, with 7 bases between. The V gene's germline CDR1 is SGHNT and CDR2 YYREEE (reference sequence). The CDR3 nucleotides are TGTGCCAGCAGCTTGGAGGGATCCGAGCAGTACTTC. It yields the protein CASSLEGSEQYF.

This CDR3 is CASSLGDYQETQYF. For the CDR3, the DNA is TGTGCCAGCAGCTTAGGGGATTACCAAGAGACCCAGTACTTC. This rearrangement joins TRBV11-2 to TRBJ2-5, with no clear D. The CDR3 is made up of 14 amino acids. V gave up 1 base and J gave up 0 bases, with 6 bases separating them. Per germline, CDR1 SGHAT and CDR2 FQNNGV.

The chain recombines TRBV6-4 with TRBJ1-3; 7 bases align to TRBD1. Trimming at V came to 4 bases and at J to 1 base, leaving 4 bases not matched to a gene. The germline V gene has CDR1 MRHNA and CDR2 SNTAGT. The CDR3 loop spans 15 amino acids. CDR3 nucleotide sequence: TGTGCCAGCAGTGCCGAGACAGGGTCTGGAAACACCATATATTTT. It yields the protein CASSAETGSGNTIYF.

V and J are TRBV2 and TRBJ1-1, with D unclear. Germline assignment: CDR1 SNHLY and CDR2 FYNNEI. The CDR3 has 12 amino acids. V lost 5 bases, J lost 2 bases, and 6 bases lay in between. The CDR3 sequence is CASSRVNTEAFF. Written as DNA, the CDR3 is TGTGCCAGCAGTAGGGTCAACACTGAAGCTTTCTTT.